A single sample is the source of the 5 T cell receptor beta chains below, sequenced in a study of blood T cell repertoires in COVID-19. Only in-frame clones appear in the TCRdb table, and some are missing; sequencing was by immunoSEQ multiplex PCR. The sample includes around 170,000 clones, over 75% of them seen just once. Sequenced: PBMCs or T cells enriched from blood (not recorded which). These receptors were taken from a woman aged 45 to 65 who had recovered from COVID-19.

The V call is TRBV12-3 or TRBV12-4, the J call TRBJ1-4; D not certain. This CDR3 contains 12 residues. Trimming cost V 3 bases and J 7 bases, with 6 bases left between them. The CDR3 bases are TGTGCCAGCAGTTTCAGCGGTGAAAAACTGTTTTTT. It yields the protein CASSFSGEKLFF.

This clone was picked up a small number of times. This sequence joins TRBV23-1 and TRBJ2-3, with 9 bases fitting TRBD2. TRBV23-1 is treated as an ORF (open reading frame) with a function not yet certain. V was clipped by 0 bases and J by 3 bases; unmatched bases: 10. The CDR3 contains 18 residues. In DNA form, the CDR3 reads TGCGCCAGCAGTCAATCGCCAACTAGCGGGCTGACTACAGATACGCAGTATTTT. Its protein is CASSQSPTSGLTTDTQYF.

The chain couples TRBV3-1 (or the pseudogene TRBV3-2) to TRBJ1-2; perhaps TRBD1 as D (5 bases). This CDR3 contains 14 residues. Germline CDR1 and CDR2: LGHDT and YNNKEL (reference sequence). V lost 4 bases, J lost 4 bases, and 13 bases lay in between. The CDR3 spells CASSPAGGGYGYTF. In nucleotides, the CDR3 is TGTGCCAGCAGCCCAGCCGGGGGAGGCTATGGCTACACCTTC.

This rearrangement joins TRBV10-3 to TRBJ1-5; D remains unclear. Trimming left V 2 bases short and J 0 bases short, with 5 bases between. Germline values: CDR1 ENHRY, CDR2 SYGVKD. The CDR3 extends over 14 amino acids. The CDR3 DNA is TGTGCCATCAGTGAGCGGGGTAGCAATCAGCCCCAGCATTTT. This translates into CAISERGSNQPQHF.

DNA for the CDR3: TGTGCCAGCAGCTTGTCGACAGGGGCGTATTCACCCCTCCACTTT. Residues: CASSLSTGAYSPLHF. The chain has TRBV7-2 and TRBJ1-6; 8 nucleotides agree with TRBD1. The V gene's germline CDR1 is SGHTA and CDR2 FQGNSA. V shed 3 bases and J 8 bases; nucleotides not matched to a gene: 6. The CDR3 runs 15 residues. The full variable domain, with the rest looked up from reference TRBV7-2 and TRBJ1-6, is GAGVSQSPSNKVTEKGKDVELRCDPISGHTALYWYRQSLGQGLEFLIYFQGNSAPDKSGLPSDRFSAERTGGSVSTLTIQRTQQEDSAVYLCASSLSTGAYSPLHFGNGTRLTVT.